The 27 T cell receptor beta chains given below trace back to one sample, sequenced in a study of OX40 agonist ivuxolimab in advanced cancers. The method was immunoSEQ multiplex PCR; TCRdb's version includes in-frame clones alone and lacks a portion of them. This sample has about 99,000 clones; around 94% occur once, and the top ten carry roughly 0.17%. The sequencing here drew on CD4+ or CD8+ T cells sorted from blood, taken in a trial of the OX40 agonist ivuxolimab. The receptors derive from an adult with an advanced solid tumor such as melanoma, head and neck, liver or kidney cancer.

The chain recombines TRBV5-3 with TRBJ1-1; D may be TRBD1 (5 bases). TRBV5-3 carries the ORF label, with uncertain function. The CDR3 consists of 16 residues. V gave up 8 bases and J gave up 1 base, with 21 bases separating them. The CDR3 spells CASEQGLGKPNTEAFF. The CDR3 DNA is TGTGCCAGCGAGCAGGGACTGGGTAAGCCGAACACTGAAGCTTTCTTT.

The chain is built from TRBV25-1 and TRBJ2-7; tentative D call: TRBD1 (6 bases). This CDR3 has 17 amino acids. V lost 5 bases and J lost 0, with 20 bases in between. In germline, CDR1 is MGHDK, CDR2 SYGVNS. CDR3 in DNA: TGTGCCAGCAGTTCAAAACCCAGCACAGGGACCTCCTACGAGCAGTACTTC. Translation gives CASSSKPSTGTSYEQYF.

The CDR3 loop is CASSLLTDPYGYTF. DNA for the CDR3: TGTGCCAGCAGCTTGCTCACAGATCCCTATGGCTACACCTTC. The V and J genes are TRBV5-6 and TRBJ1-2; no definite D call. Germline assignment: CDR1 SGHDT and CDR2 YYEEEE. This CDR3 comprises 14 residues. The V and J ends lost 1 base and 4 bases respectively, with 11 bases between them.

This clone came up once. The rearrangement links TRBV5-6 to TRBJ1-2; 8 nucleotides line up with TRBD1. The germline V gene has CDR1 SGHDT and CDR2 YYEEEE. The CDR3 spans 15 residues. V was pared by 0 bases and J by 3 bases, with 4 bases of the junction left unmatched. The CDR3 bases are TGTGCCAGCAGCTTGGCCTTGACAGGGGACTATGGCTACACCTTC. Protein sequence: CASSLALTGDYGYTF.

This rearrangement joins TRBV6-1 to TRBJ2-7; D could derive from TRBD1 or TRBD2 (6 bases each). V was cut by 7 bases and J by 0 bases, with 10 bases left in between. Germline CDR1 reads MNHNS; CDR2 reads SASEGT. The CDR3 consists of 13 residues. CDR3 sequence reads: CASTRGDSYEQYF. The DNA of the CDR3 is TGTGCCAGCACGAGGGGGGACTCCTACGAGCAGTACTTC.

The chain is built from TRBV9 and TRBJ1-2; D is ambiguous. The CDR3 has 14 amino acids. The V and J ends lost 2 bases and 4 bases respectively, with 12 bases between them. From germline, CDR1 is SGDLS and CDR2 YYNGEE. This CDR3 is CASSVAGLSYGYTF. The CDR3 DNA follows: TGTGCCAGCAGCGTCGCAGGATTATCCTATGGCTACACCTTC.

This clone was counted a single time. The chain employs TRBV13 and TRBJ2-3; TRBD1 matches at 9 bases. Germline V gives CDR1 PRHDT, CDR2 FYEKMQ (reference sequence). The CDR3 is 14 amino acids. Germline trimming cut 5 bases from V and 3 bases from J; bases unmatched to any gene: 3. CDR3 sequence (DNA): TGTGCCAGCAGCAGGACAGGGGTAACAGATACGCAGTATTTT. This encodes CASSRTGVTDTQYF.

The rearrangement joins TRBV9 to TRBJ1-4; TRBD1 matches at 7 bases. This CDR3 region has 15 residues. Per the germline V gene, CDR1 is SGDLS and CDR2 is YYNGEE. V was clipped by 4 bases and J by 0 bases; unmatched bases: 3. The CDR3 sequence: CASSQGETTNEKLFF. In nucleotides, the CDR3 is TGTGCCAGCAGCCAGGGGGAGACAACTAATGAAAAACTGTTTTTT. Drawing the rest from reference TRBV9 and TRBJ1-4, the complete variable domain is DSGVTQTPKHLITATGQRVTLRCSPRSGDLSVYWYQQSLDQGLQFLIQYYNGEERAKGNILERFSAQQFPDLHSELNLSSLELGDSALYFCASSQGETTNEKLFFGSGTQLSVL.

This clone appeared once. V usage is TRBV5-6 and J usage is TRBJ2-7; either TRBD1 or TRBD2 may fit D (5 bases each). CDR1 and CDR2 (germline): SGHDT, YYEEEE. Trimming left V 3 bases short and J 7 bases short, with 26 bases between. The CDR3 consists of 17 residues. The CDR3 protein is CASSSRLKYRDGVEQYF. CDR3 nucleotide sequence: TGTGCCAGCAGCTCCCGACTAAAATACCGGGACGGTGTAGAGCAGTACTTC. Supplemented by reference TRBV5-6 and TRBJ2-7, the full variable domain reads DAGVTQSPTHLIKTRGQQVTLRCSPKSGHDTVSWYQQALGQGPQFIFQYYEEEERQRGNFPDRFSGHQFPNYSSELNVNALLLGDSALYLCASSSRLKYRDGVEQYFGPGTRLTVT.

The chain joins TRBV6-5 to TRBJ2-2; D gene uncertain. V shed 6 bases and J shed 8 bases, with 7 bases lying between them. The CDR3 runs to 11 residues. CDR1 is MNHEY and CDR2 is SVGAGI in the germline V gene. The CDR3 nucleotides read TGTGCCAGCAGCAGGAAGGGGGAGCTGTTTTTT. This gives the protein CASSRKGELFF.

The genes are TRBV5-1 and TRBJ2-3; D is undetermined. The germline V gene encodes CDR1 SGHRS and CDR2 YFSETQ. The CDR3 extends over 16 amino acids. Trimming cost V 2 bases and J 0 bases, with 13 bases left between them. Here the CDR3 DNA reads TGCGCCAGCAGCTTTTGGACGGCGTCTAGCACAGATACGCAGTATTTT. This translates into CASSFWTASSTDTQYF.

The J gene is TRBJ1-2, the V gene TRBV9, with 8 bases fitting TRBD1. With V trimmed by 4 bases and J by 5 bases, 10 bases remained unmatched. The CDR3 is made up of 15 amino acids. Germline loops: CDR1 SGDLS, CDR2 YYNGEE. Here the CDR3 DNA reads TGTGCCAGCAGCTTTGAGCCGACAGGGGATTATGGCTACACCTTC. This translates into CASSFEPTGDYGYTF. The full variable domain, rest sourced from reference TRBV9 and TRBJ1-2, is DSGVTQTPKHLITATGQRVTLRCSPRSGDLSVYWYQQSLDQGLQFLIQYYNGEERAKGNILERFSAQQFPDLHSELNLSSLELGDSALYFCASSFEPTGDYGYTFGSGTRLTVV.

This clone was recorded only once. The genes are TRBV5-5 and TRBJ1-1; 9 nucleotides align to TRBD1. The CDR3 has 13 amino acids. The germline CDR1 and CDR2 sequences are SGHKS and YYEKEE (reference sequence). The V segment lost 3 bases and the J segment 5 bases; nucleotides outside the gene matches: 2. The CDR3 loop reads CASSSTGGTEAFF. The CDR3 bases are TGTGCCAGCAGCTCGACAGGGGGGACTGAAGCTTTCTTT. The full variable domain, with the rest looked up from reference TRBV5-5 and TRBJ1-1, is DAGVTQSPTHLIKTRGQQVTLRCSPISGHKSVSWYQQVLGQGPQFIFQYYEKEERGRGNFPDRFSARQFPNYSSELNVNALLLGDSALYLCASSSTGGTEAFFGQGTRLTVV.

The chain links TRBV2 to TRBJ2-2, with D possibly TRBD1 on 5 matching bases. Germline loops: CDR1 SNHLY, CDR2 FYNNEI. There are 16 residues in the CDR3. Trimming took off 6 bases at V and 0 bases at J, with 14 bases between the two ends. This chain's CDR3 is CASSEQGLPNTGELFF. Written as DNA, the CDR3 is TGTGCCAGCAGCGAGCAGGGTTTGCCGAACACCGGGGAGCTGTTTTTT.

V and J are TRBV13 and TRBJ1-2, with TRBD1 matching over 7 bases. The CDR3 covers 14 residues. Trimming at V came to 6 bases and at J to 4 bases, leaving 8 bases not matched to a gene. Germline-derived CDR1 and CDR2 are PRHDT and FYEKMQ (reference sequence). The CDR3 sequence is CASRAQGGLYGYTF. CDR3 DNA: TGTGCCAGCAGGGCCCAGGGGGGGCTCTATGGCTACACCTTC.

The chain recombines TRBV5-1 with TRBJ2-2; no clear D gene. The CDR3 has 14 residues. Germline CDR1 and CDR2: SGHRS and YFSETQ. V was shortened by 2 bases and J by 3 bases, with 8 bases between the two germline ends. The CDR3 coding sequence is TGCGCCAGCAGCTTAAGGACGGACACCGGGGAGCTGTTTTTT. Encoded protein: CASSLRTDTGELFF.

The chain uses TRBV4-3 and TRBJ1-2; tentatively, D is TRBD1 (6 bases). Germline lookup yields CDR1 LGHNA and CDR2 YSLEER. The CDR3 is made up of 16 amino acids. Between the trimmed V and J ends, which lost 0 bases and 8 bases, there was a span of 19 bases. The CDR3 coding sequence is TGCGCCAGCAGCCAAGATCTTAGCCAGGGGAGTTTGGGCTACACCTTC. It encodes CASSQDLSQGSLGYTF.

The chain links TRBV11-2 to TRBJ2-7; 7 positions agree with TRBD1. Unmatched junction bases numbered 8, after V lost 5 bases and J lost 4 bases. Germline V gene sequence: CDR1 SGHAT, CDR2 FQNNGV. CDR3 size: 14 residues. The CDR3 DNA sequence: TGTGCCAGCAGCCATCGTCTGACAGGGTACGAGCAGTACTTC. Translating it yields CASSHRLTGYEQYF.

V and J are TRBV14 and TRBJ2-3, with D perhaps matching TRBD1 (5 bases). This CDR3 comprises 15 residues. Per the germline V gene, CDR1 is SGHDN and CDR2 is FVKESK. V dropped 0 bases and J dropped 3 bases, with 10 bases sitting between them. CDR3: CASSQDEGVTDTQYF. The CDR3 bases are TGTGCCAGCAGCCAAGATGAAGGGGTGACAGATACGCAGTATTTT.

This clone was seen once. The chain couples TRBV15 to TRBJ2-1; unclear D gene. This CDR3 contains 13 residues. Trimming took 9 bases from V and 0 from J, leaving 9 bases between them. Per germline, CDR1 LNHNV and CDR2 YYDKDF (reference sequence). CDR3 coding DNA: TGTGCCACGGCCCTGAGCTCCTACAATGAGCAGTTCTTC. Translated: CATALSSYNEQFF.

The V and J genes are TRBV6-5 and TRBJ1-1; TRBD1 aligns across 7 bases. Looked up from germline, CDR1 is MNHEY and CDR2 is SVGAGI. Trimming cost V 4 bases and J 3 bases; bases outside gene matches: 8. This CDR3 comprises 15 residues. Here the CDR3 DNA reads TGTGCCAGCAGTTCAAGACAGGGACTTTACACTGAAGCTTTCTTT. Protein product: CASSSRQGLYTEAFF.

The DNA for the CDR3 is TGTGCCAGCAGTTACGTCAGCGCTCCATCTCTCTCCGAGCAGTACTTC. Translating it yields CASSYVSAPSLSEQYF. The chain recombines TRBV6-5 with TRBJ2-7; D uncertain. The germline V and J ends were trimmed by 2 bases and 6 bases, with 20 bases remaining between them. This CDR3 spans 16 amino acids. CDR1 and CDR2 (germline): MNHEY, SVGAGI.

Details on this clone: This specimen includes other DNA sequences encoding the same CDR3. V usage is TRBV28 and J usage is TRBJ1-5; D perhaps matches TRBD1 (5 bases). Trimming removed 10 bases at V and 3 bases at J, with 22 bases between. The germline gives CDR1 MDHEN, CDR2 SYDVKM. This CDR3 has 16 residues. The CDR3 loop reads CAISQGKNMINQPQHF. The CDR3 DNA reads TGTGCCATTTCCCAGGGTAAGAATATGATCAATCAGCCCCAGCATTTT.

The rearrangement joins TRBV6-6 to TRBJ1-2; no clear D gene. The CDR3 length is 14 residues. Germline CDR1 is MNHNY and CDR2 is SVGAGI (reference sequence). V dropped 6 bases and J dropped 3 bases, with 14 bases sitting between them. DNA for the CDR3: TGTGCCAGCAGAAGATTCAAGGAGGACTATGGCTACACCTTC. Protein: CASRRFKEDYGYTF.

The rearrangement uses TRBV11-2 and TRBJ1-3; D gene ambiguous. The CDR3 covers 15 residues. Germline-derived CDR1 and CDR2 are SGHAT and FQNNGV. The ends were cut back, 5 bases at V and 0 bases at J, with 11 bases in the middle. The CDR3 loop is CASSRTGNSGNTIYF. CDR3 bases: TGTGCCAGCAGCCGGACGGGGAACTCTGGAAACACCATATATTTT.

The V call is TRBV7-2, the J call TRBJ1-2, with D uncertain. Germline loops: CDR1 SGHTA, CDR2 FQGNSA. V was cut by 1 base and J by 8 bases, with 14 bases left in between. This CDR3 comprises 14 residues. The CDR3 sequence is CASSLDWATRGYTF. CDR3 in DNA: TGTGCCAGCAGCTTAGACTGGGCAACGAGGGGCTACACCTTC.

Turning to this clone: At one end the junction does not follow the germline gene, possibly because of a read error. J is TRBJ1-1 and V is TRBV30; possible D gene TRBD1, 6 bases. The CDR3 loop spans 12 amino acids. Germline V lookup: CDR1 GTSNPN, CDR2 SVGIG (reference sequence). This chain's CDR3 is CASGVTDTEAFF. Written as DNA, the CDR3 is TGCGCCTCAGGGGTAACGGACACTGAAGCTTTCTTT.